Following are 8 T cell receptor beta chains from one sample sequenced in a study of blood T cell repertoires in COVID-19. Some clones are missing from TCRdb's copy, which holds only in-frame ones; the method was immunoSEQ multiplex PCR. The sample has about 240,000 clones, 86% seen once. The sequenced sample was peripheral blood. The receptors here all came from a man aged 80 or over with acute or convalescent COVID-19.

V and J are TRBV6-5 and TRBJ1-2; 9 nucleotides agree with TRBD1. The CDR3 extends over 12 amino acids. J gave up 7 bases and V 6 bases, and 3 bases lay outside the gene matches. CDR1 and CDR2 from the germline V gene are MNHEY and SVGAGI. CDR3 DNA sequence: TGTGCCAGCAGACAGGGGGCCGTTGGCTACACCTTC. Its protein is CASRQGAVGYTF.

The V call is TRBV19, the J call TRBJ1-5; 7 nucleotides match TRBD1. Trimming took 7 bases from V and 2 from J; bases not matched to a gene: 8. Germline CDR1 and CDR2: LNHDA and SQIVND (reference sequence). The CDR3 runs to 15 residues. Written as DNA, the CDR3 is TGTGCCAGTACCGATACAGGGGTGGGCAATCAGCCCCAGCATTTT. It is translated as CASTDTGVGNQPQHF.

The chain has TRBV5-5 and TRBJ1-1; D call uncertain. Trimming left V 1 base short and J 1 base short, with 14 bases between. CDR3 length: 16 residues. Germline V lookup: CDR1 SGHKS, CDR2 YYEKEE (reference sequence). DNA for the CDR3: TGTGCCAGCAGCTTGTCGGCTGACGGGAGGAACACTGAAGCTTTCTTT. It encodes CASSLSADGRNTEAFF.

The chain has TRBV5-1 and TRBJ2-3, with 8 bases lining up with TRBD1. V trimming: 1 base; J trimming: 4 bases; junction bases outside the gene matches: 14. This CDR3 contains 18 residues. The germline gives CDR1 SGHRS, CDR2 YFSETQ. CDR3 protein: CASSLRSRGLSYPDTQYF. DNA of the CDR3: TGCGCCAGCAGCTTGAGGAGCAGGGGGCTATCGTACCCAGATACGCAGTATTTT.

The rearrangement uses TRBV19 and TRBJ2-7, with a possible D match to TRBD1 (6 bases). Germline CDR1 and CDR2: LNHDA and SQIVND (reference sequence). This CDR3 region has 14 residues. V was cut by 1 base and J by 7 bases, with 14 bases left in between. In nucleotides, the CDR3 is TGTGCCAGTAGTATAGGGCAGGGGTTCGGGGAGCAGTACTTC. Protein sequence: CASSIGQGFGEQYF.

The chain combines TRBV19 with TRBJ1-3, with TRBD1 matching over 10 bases. The V and J ends lost 5 bases and 3 bases, in that order; junction bases with no gene match: 7. CDR1 is LNHDA and CDR2 is SQIVND in the germline V gene (reference sequence). CDR3 length equals 16 residues. The CDR3 nucleotides read TGTGCCAGTAGTCCCTGGACAGGGGGTTATGGAAACACCATATATTTT. Protein sequence: CASSPWTGGYGNTIYF.

This rearrangement joins TRBV5-1 to TRBJ2-1; D is perhaps TRBD2 (5 bases). V dropped 0 bases and J dropped 1 base, with 20 bases sitting between them. The CDR3 has 19 amino acids. Per germline, CDR1 SGHRS and CDR2 YFSETQ. The CDR3: CASSLEPNGLRRSYNEQFF. The CDR3 nucleotides are TGCGCCAGCAGCTTGGAGCCCAACGGACTCCGTAGGTCCTACAATGAGCAGTTCTTC.

The rearrangement joins TRBV20-1 to TRBJ2-3; possible D gene TRBD1, 6 bases. CDR1 DFQATT and CDR2 SNEGSKA come from the germline V gene (reference sequence). Trimming took 3 bases from V and 1 from J, leaving 14 bases between them. The CDR3 extends over 15 amino acids. The CDR3, as DNA: TGCAGTGCTAGTAACAGGGTTGGGGGCACAGATACGCAGTATTTT. Translating gives CSASNRVGGTDTQYF.